This is a list of T cell receptor beta chains from one sample in a study of blood T cell repertoires in COVID-19. The protocol was immunoSEQ multiplex PCR, while the TCRdb copy is restricted to in-frame clones and leaves out a portion. In the table there are nearly 300,000 clones, about 81% of which are singletons. The specimen was peripheral blood. All receptors come from a human donor with COVID-19, enrolled during active disease. The donor label of this sample is uncertain. The CDR3 runs from the conserved cysteine through the conserved F or W. The D gene is left open where the match is weak. A clone size is listed for some rows: how often the clone was seen (once, few, many), or a class if it is expanded.

-	TRBD2	TRBV2	TRBJ2-4	CASSEGGGLAGRRSKNIQYF	TGTGCCAGCAGTGAGGGTGGGGGACTAGCGGGACGTAGGTCCAAAAACATTCAGTACTTC
few	TRBD1	TRBV9	TRBJ1-1	CASSSWDRGAEAFF	TGTGCCAGCAGCTCCTGGGACAGGGGTGCTGAAGCTTTCTTT
once	-	TRBV12-3/TRBV12-4	TRBJ1-6	CASSPRRDSPLHF	TGTGCCAGCAGTCCCCGGAGGGACTCACCCCTCCACTTT
-	TRBD2	TRBV7-2	TRBJ2-3	CASSLASGRTDTQYF	TGTGCCAGCAGCTTGGCTAGCGGGAGGACAGATACGCAGTATTTT
-	TRBD2	TRBV7-3	TRBJ2-3	CASSLAGGPGDTQYF	TGTGCCAGCAGCCTAGCGGGAGGGCCAGGAGATACGCAGTATTTT
-	TRBD2	TRBV6-1	TRBJ2-7	CASSEAQGTSNTKQYF	TGTGCCAGCAGTGAAGCGCAGGGGACTAGTAATACGAAGCAGTACTTC
few	-	TRBV3-1/TRBV3-2	TRBJ2-7	CASSQMTGQYEQYF	TGTGCCAGCAGCCAGATGACGGGACAATACGAGCAGTACTTC
-	-	TRBV30	TRBJ1-5	CAWSARDNQPQHF	TGTGCCTGGAGTGCGCGGGATAATCAGCCCCAGCATTTT
-	TRBD2	TRBV27	TRBJ2-1	CASSPREGLPEQFF	TGTGCCAGCAGTCCTCGGGAGGGCCTACCTGAGCAGTTCTTC
-	-	TRBV9	TRBJ2-3	CASSVDGITDTQYF	TGTGCCAGCAGCGTAGACGGGATCACAGATACGCAGTATTTT
-	-	TRBV6-5	TRBJ1-6	CASSLRGGAGNSPLHF	TGTGCCAGCAGTTTACGGGGGGGCGCTGGTAATTCACCCCTCCACTTT
-	-	TRBV9	TRBJ2-1	CASASEGGMQFF	TGTGCCAGCGCCTCCGAGGGGGGGATGCAGTTCTTC
-	TRBD2	TRBV7-2	TRBJ2-1	CASSLWAAGGFNEQFF	TGTGCCAGCAGCTTATGGGCAGCGGGAGGGTTCAATGAGCAGTTCTTC
-	TRBD1	TRBV19	TRBJ1-1	CATKTGSQNTEAFF	TGTGCCACTAAGACAGGGTCGCAGAACACTGAAGCTTTCTTT
-	TRBD2	TRBV2	TRBJ2-1	CASEGTSGSNEQFF	TGTGCCAGCGAGGGGACTAGCGGGAGTAATGAGCAGTTCTTC
-	TRBD1	TRBV5-1	TRBJ1-1	CASSWGQESEAFF	TGCGCCAGCAGCTGGGGACAGGAGTCTGAAGCTTTCTTT
-	TRBD1	TRBV5-4	TRBJ1-3	CASSLSTGTQERNTIYF	TGTGCCAGCAGCTTATCGACAGGGACCCAAGAAAGAAACACCATATATTTT
-	-	TRBV7-9	TRBJ2-2	CASSMSGVMGELFF	TGTGCCAGCAGCATGTCAGGCGTCATGGGGGAGCTGTTTTTT
-	-	TRBV6-2/TRBV6-3	TRBJ1-4	CASSYRGTNEKLFF	TGTGCCAGCAGTTACAGGGGAACTAATGAAAAACTGTTTTTT
-	TRBD2	TRBV7-3	TRBJ2-1	CASSLNPGAGAAYNEQFF	TGTGCCAGCAGCTTAAACCCAGGAGCGGGAGCAGCCTACAATGAGCAGTTCTTC
-	-	TRBV9	TRBJ1-1	CASSVEGVGRAFF	TGTGCCAGCAGCGTAGAGGGGGTGGGGCGAGCTTTCTTT
-	-	TRBV7-8	TRBJ2-3	CASSLGTETDTQYF	TGTGCCAGCAGCTTAGGTACAGAGACAGATACGCAGTATTTT
-	TRBD2	TRBV6-5	TRBJ2-7	CASSYSGSSSYEQYF	TGTGCCAGCAGTTACAGCGGGAGTAGTTCCTACGAGCAGTACTTC
-	TRBD2	TRBV6-5	TRBJ2-1	CASITLAGGVGEQFF	TGTGCCAGCATTACGCTAGCGGGAGGCGTAGGAGAGCAGTTCTTC
-	-	TRBV28	TRBJ1-2	CASSLAGGYTF	TGTGCCAGCAGTTTGGCGGGGGGCTACACCTTC
-	-	TRBV28	TRBJ1-4	CASTTQATNEKLFF	TGTGCCAGCACCACCCAGGCAACTAATGAAAAACTGTTTTTT
-	-	TRBV7-2	TRBJ2-7	CASSLVGGSYEQYF	TGTGCCAGCAGCTTAGTCGGAGGGTCCTACGAGCAGTACTTC
once	-	TRBV19	TRBJ1-5	CASSSSENQPQHF	TGTGCCAGTAGTAGTTCGGAGAATCAGCCCCAGCATTTT
many	-	TRBV9	TRBJ2-3	CASSVGVAGTDTQYF	TGTGCCAGCAGCGTAGGGGTAGCGGGCACAGATACGCAGTATTTT
-	-	TRBV6-2/TRBV6-3	TRBJ2-2	CASSSLDRNTGELFF	TGTGCCAGCAGTTCGCTAGACAGAAACACCGGGGAGCTGTTTTTT
-	-	TRBV20-1	TRBJ2-1	CSARAYNEQFF	TGCAGTGCCAGGGCCTACAATGAGCAGTTCTTC
-	-	TRBV11-2	TRBJ2-1	CASSLSGLAGAYNEQFF	TGTGCCAGCAGCTTAAGTGGCCTCGCAGGGGCCTACAATGAGCAGTTCTTC
-	-	TRBV4-1	TRBJ2-7	CASSQDPRSSYEQYF	TGCGCCAGCAGCCAAGATCCGCGGTCCTCCTACGAGCAGTACTTC
-	-	TRBV7-2	TRBJ2-3	CASSLAGHTDTQYF	TGTGCCAGCAGCTTAGCGGGGCACACAGATACGCAGTATTTT
-	TRBD2	TRBV4-3	TRBJ2-3	CASSQGLAGTSTDTQYF	TGCGCCAGCAGCCAAGGACTAGCGGGAACAAGCACAGATACGCAGTATTTT
-	TRBD1	TRBV5-1	TRBJ2-6	CASSAQGMSGANVLTF	TGCGCCAGCAGCGCACAGGGGATGTCTGGGGCCAACGTCCTGACTTTC
-	-	TRBV12-5	TRBJ1-2	CASGLPTPGENYGYTF	TGTGCTAGTGGTTTGCCCACCCCGGGGGAGAACTATGGCTACACCTTC
once	-	TRBV30	TRBJ2-5	CAWSGKGGFRETQYF	TGTGCCTGGAGTGGAAAAGGCGGATTCCGAGAGACCCAGTACTTC
-	TRBD1	TRBV7-2	TRBJ1-2	CASSLTWGQGGYGYTF	TGTGCCAGCAGCTTAACCTGGGGCCAGGGGGGCTATGGCTACACCTTC
-	TRBD2	TRBV5-1	TRBJ2-7	CASRLAVTYEQYF	TGCGCCAGCCGACTAGCGGTCACATACGAGCAGTACTTC
-	-	TRBV28	TRBJ1-2	CASSLVQMRGYTF	TGTGCCAGCAGTTTGGTGCAGATGAGGGGCTACACCTTC
-	TRBD2	TRBV29-1	TRBJ2-3	CSVRIAGGRDTQYF	TGCAGCGTGAGAATAGCGGGAGGTAGAGATACGCAGTATTTT
-	TRBD2	TRBV7-6	TRBJ2-7	CASSSLAGGRYEQYF	TGTGCCAGCAGCTCACTAGCGGGAGGGCGGTACGAGCAGTACTTC
-	TRBD1	TRBV4-2	TRBJ1-3	CASSPRQGATGNTIYF	TGTGCCAGCAGCCCCAGACAGGGGGCTACTGGAAACACCATATATTTT
-	TRBD2	TRBV7-7	TRBJ2-1	CASSLSSGSSYNEQFF	TGTGCTAGCAGCTTATCTAGCGGGAGCTCCTACAATGAGCAGTTCTTC
few	TRBD2	TRBV12-5	TRBJ2-1	CASGLGLVSGVYNEQFF	TGTGCTAGTGGTTTGGGACTGGTAAGCGGGGTCTACAATGAGCAGTTCTTC
-	-	TRBV7-2	TRBJ2-1	CASSLTGFNEQFF	TGTGCCAGCAGCCTTACAGGGTTCAATGAGCAGTTCTTC
once	-	TRBV19	TRBJ2-2	CASNQLQNTGELFF	TGTGCCAGTAACCAGTTACAGAACACCGGGGAGCTGTTTTTT
once	TRBD2	TRBV15	TRBJ2-3	CATSRDASGFTDTQYF	TGTGCCACCAGCAGAGATGCTAGCGGCTTCACAGATACGCAGTATTTT